This entry concerns a single T cell receptor beta chain. This CDR3 is built from 14 residues. Trimming at V came to 2 bases and at J to 5 bases, leaving 4 bases not matched to a gene. From germline, CDR1 is SGDLS and CDR2 YYNGEE. This specimen comes from a study of blood T cell repertoires in COVID-19. Study-level information: From T cells, B-cell-depleted T cells, or PBMCs came the material, which was cDNA or gDNA.

Assay: immunoSEQ multiplex PCR; the TCRdb copy retains only in-frame clones and omits some. The table shows 200,000 to 250,000 clones, with approximately 84% occurring only once. The sequence derives from a woman in her twenties or thirties who had recovered from COVID-19. The chain carries TRBV9 and TRBJ2-3, with 8 positions matching TRBD1. Sequencing was performed on peripheral blood. CDR3 coding DNA: TGTGCCAGCAGCGTCGACAGGGGCCAAGATACGCAGTATTTT. Translating it yields CASSVDRGQDTQYF.